This TCR beta chain comes out of a study of radiation and T cells in renal cell carcinoma. Study results and caveats: From baseline, blood top tumor clonotypes peaked at 2 weeks post-radiation.

Profiling relied on immunoSEQ multiplex PCR, and the TCRdb table lists in-frame clones only, not all of them. The profile shows 130,000 to 150,000 clones, around nine tenths of them singletons. Germline-derived CDR1 and CDR2 are WNHNN and SYGVQD (reference sequence). J lost 7 bases, V lost 10 bases, and 6 bases had no gene match. CDR3 length: 11 residues. This clone was counted between two and nine times. The antigen remains undetermined. As for time point: baseline pretreatment blood. Indicated treatment: 15 Gy SBRT to primary tumor, nephrectomy 4 weeks later. This renal cell carcinoma was of the clear cell type.

This sample comprised blood, obtained from a patient whose treatment included radiotherapy and nephrectomy. This TCR came from a woman in her 50s with renal cell carcinoma. The V gene is TRBV10-1, the J gene TRBJ1-2; 7 bases fit TRBD1. CDR3 sequence (DNA): TGCGCCACCCAGGGGGAAGCTGGCTACACCTTC. It translates to CATQGEAGYTF.